Reported below is one TCR beta chain. Its target is not known. V shed 3 bases and J shed 0 bases, with 6 bases lying between them. The CDR3 sequence is 15 residues long. Germline V gives CDR1 LNHDA, CDR2 SQIVND (reference sequence). This sample is part of a study of cytomegalovirus exposure and HLA in healthy donors. Turning to the study itself: A prior analysis found around 110 million unique TCR beta sequences from around 200 million T cells. Genotyping of some 390 donors showed that roughly 80% belonged to the Caucasian-associated ancestry cluster.

Primers included in the PCR were 60 Vbeta and 13 Jbeta primers. The data were produced by immunoSEQ multiplex PCR, yet TCRdb's version contains in-frame clones alone and is incomplete. The sample lists tens of thousands of clones; 78% were seen once. Findings and limits, study-wide: In a later analysis, TCR association rates varied by HLA locus: DRB1 most, HLA-C fewest.

The chain carries TRBV19 and TRBJ2-6; D gene unclear. Sequencing used PBMCs. This TCR came from a woman aged 40 to 50 in good health and CMV-seropositive. This CDR3 reads CASSIQDSGANVLTF. The CDR3 nucleotides read TGTGCCAGTAGTATCCAGGACTCTGGGGCCAACGTCCTGACTTTC.